The 32 T cell receptor beta chains in this list originate from one sample, sequenced in a study of T cells expressing NK-cell markers. Following a re-call of the 5' RACE reads, TCRdb has one entry per CDR3 protein and lacks DNA. The sample features 550,000 to 600,000 distinct CDR3 sequences, with approximately 3.6% in its top ten. Material for sequencing was blood T cells: a sorted CD56 or NKG2C T cell subset, CD4+ or CD8+ T cells, or bulk PBMC T cells (not recorded which). The receptors stem from a man younger than 30 in good health.

The rearrangement joins TRBV25-1 to TRBJ2-7. Germline V gene data show CDR1 as MGHDK and CDR2 as SYGVNS. This CDR3 has 12 residues. The CDR3 spells CASSADFYEQYF.

V is TRBV5-5 and J is TRBJ2-3; checking the TCRdb D call of TRBD1 is not possible without DNA. This CDR3 has 16 amino acids. Per germline, CDR1 SGHKS and CDR2 YYEKEE (reference sequence). This CDR3 is CASSRGVLSSTDTQYF.

The chain couples TRBV7-9 to TRBJ2-5. CDR3 length equals 15 residues. Germline V lookup: CDR1 SEHNR, CDR2 FQNEAQ (reference sequence). The chain's CDR3 is CASSLWKDGQETQYF.

The J gene is TRBJ2-1, the V gene TRBV6-1; TCRdb's D call, TRBD2, is unchecked because there is no DNA. CDR3 length equals 12 residues. Per the germline V gene, CDR1 is MNHNS and CDR2 is SASEGT. This CDR3 reads CASSEYNGSGFF.

CDR3: CSATGLAGGPSYEQYF. The V gene is TRBV20-1, the J gene TRBJ2-7; lacking DNA, the TRBD2 call made by TCRdb goes unchecked. From germline, CDR1 is DFQATT and CDR2 SNEGSKA (reference sequence). The CDR3 is made up of 16 amino acids.

The rearrangement links TRBV9 to TRBJ2-1; TCRdb names TRBD1, which stays unverified in the absence of DNA. The CDR3 is 15 residues long. Germline V gene lookup returns CDR1 SGDLS and CDR2 YYNGEE. This chain's CDR3 is CASSVAPGEYNEQFF. Based on the CDR3 plus reference TRBV9 and TRBJ2-1, the full variable domain is DSGVTQTPKHLITATGQRVTLRCSPRSGDLSVYWYQQSLDQGLQFLIQYYNGEERAKGNILERFSAQQFPDLHSELNLSSLELGDSALYFCASSVAPGEYNEQFFGPGTRLTVL.

The chain is built from TRBV5-1 and TRBJ2-3. Germline V gene sequence: CDR1 SGHRS, CDR2 YFSETQ. The CDR3 is made up of 11 amino acids. Here the CDR3 reads CASSGRDTQYF.

This chain joins TRBV12-3 or TRBV12-4 and TRBJ1-5; TCRdb's D gene call, TRBD1, goes unchecked for lack of DNA. The CDR3 spans 14 residues. CDR3 residues: CASSDSGVGQPQHF.

The chain links TRBV6-5 to TRBJ1-3; TCRdb proposes TRBD1, but this gene call is untestable without DNA. Germline assignment: CDR1 MNHEY and CDR2 SVGAGI. CDR3 length: 16 amino acids. CDR3 protein: CASSFARGDSGNTIYF.

The chain joins TRBV12-3 or TRBV12-4 to TRBJ1-2. This CDR3 has 13 residues. The CDR3 sequence is CASSLETFYGYTF.

The chain is built from TRBV25-1 and TRBJ2-1; there is no DNA to check the TCRdb D call of TRBD2. CDR3 length equals 17 residues. Germline V gives CDR1 MGHDK, CDR2 SYGVNS. CDR3 residues: CASSGIRGLAGYNEQFF. Complete variable domain (other parts from reference TRBV25-1 and TRBJ2-1): EADIYQTPRYLVIGTGKKITLECSQTMGHDKMYWYQQDPGMELHLIHYSYGVNSTEKGDLSSESTVSRIRTEHFPLTLESARPSHTSQYLCASSGIRGLAGYNEQFFGPGTRLTVL.

The chain links TRBV7-2 to TRBJ2-1. The CDR3 covers 16 residues. CDR1 and CDR2 (germline): SGHTA, FQGNSA. The CDR3 spells CASSLSGSLTYNEQFF.

This chain uses TRBV6-5 with TRBJ1-2. Germline assignment: CDR1 MNHEY and CDR2 SVGAGI. The CDR3 runs 14 residues. This CDR3 reads CASSYSAGGTGYTF.

The genes are TRBV7-9 and TRBJ2-5; with no DNA, the TCRdb D assignment of TRBD2 cannot be verified. CDR3 length equals 17 residues. CDR1 and CDR2 from the germline V gene are SEHNR and FQNEAQ (reference sequence). This chain's CDR3 is CASSVSGRPSFAETQYF.

This chain joins TRBV24-1 and TRBJ2-1; TCRdb calls TRBD1, which cannot be checked without DNA. The CDR3 length is 13 residues. The germline CDR1 and CDR2 sequences are KGHDR and SFDVKD. This chain's CDR3 is CATSDPPGGEQFF.

This chain links TRBV5-1 with TRBJ2-1; TCRdb names TRBD2, which stays unverified in the absence of DNA. There are 16 residues in the CDR3. Germline assignment: CDR1 SGHRS and CDR2 YFSETQ. CDR3 loop: CASSLVPETSYNEQFF.

The rearrangement uses TRBV5-1 and TRBJ1-6. Germline assignment: CDR1 SGHRS and CDR2 YFSETQ. The CDR3 has 14 amino acids. The CDR3 sequence: CASSFGAEDSPLHF.

The chain employs TRBV28 and TRBJ1-2. There are 11 residues in the CDR3. The germline V gene encodes CDR1 MDHEN and CDR2 SYDVKM. The CDR3 reads CASSHQWGYTF.

The chain has TRBV4-1 and TRBJ2-7; without DNA, the TCRdb call of TRBD2 cannot be checked. The CDR3 is made up of 19 amino acids. Germline assignment: CDR1 MGHRA and CDR2 YSYEKL. This chain's CDR3 is CASSHTPGTSGRFGYEQYF.

This chain links TRBV19 with TRBJ2-1; TCRdb's D call of TRBD1 is untestable without DNA. CDR1 LNHDA and CDR2 SQIVND come from the germline V gene (reference sequence). The CDR3 is 14 residues long. CDR3 residues: CATILDRETNEQFF.

The chain is built from TRBV7-9 and TRBJ2-7; the TCRdb call, TRBD1, lacks DNA for checking. CDR3 size: 14 residues. The germline CDR1 and CDR2 sequences are SEHNR and FQNEAQ (reference sequence). CDR3 residues: CASSSDRGGMEQYF.

The V call is TRBV9, the J call TRBJ1-1. Germline V lookup: CDR1 SGDLS, CDR2 YYNGEE. The length of the CDR3 is 15 residues. The CDR3 region is CASSAAPGTGAEAFF.

This rearrangement joins TRBV12-3 or TRBV12-4 to TRBJ2-1. The CDR3 totals 13 residues. The CDR3 loop is CASSSGFADEQFF.

This rearrangement joins TRBV2 to TRBJ2-1; without DNA, the TCRdb call of TRBD1 cannot be checked. CDR3 size: 13 residues. Germline CDR1 is SNHLY and CDR2 is FYNNEI. CDR3 loop: CASSKEGASPQFF.

This chain joins TRBV29-1 and TRBJ2-2; TCRdb calls TRBD1, which cannot be checked without DNA. The germline V gene has CDR1 SQVTM and CDR2 ANQGSEA. The CDR3 has 13 residues. The CDR3 sequence: CSVLVGGQGELFF.

The chain employs TRBV29-1 and TRBJ2-1. Germline-derived CDR1 and CDR2 are SQVTM and ANQGSEA. The CDR3 loop spans 15 amino acids. CDR3 sequence reads: CSVEGGESSYNEQFF.

The chain links TRBV12-3 or TRBV12-4 to TRBJ2-7; the D call of TRBD1 rests on TCRdb alone, since no DNA is present to check it. The CDR3 totals 15 residues. CDR3 loop: CASAPVGQGASEQYF.

CDR3 in amino acids: CASGPGTSYDEQFF. The V gene is TRBV12-5, the J gene TRBJ2-1; TCRdb designates TRBD2, a call that cannot be tested without DNA. CDR1 is LGHNT and CDR2 is FRNRAP in the germline V gene. The CDR3 is made up of 14 amino acids.

The chain joins TRBV28 to TRBJ2-1; TCRdb's D call of TRBD2 is untestable without DNA. The CDR3 covers 12 residues. The germline CDR1 and CDR2 sequences are MDHEN and SYDVKM. CDR3 residues: CASSLLTREQFF.

This chain links TRBV20-1 with TRBJ2-1; the D call of TRBD2 rests on TCRdb alone, since no DNA is present to check it. This CDR3 comprises 13 residues. Germline CDR1 DFQATT, CDR2 SNEGSKA (reference sequence). CDR3 region: CSVDLAGGNEQFF.

The V gene is TRBV28, the J gene TRBJ2-5; TCRdb designates TRBD1, a call that cannot be tested without DNA. CDR1 MDHEN and CDR2 SYDVKM come from the germline V gene. This CDR3 region has 12 residues. CDR3 sequence reads: CASRTGEETQYF.

The genes are TRBV11-2 and TRBJ1-1. The V gene's germline CDR1 is SGHAT and CDR2 FQNNGV. This CDR3 has 14 amino acids. The chain's CDR3 is CASSSLKDGYNAFF.